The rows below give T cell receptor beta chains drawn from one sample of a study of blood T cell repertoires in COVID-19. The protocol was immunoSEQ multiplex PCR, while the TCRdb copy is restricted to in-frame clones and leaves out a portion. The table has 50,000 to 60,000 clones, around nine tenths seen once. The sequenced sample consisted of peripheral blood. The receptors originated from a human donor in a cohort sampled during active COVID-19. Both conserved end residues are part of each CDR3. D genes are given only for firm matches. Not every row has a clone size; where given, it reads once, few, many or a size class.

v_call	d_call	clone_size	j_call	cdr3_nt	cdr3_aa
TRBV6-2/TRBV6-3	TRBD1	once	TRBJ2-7	TGTGCCAGCAGTTACCTCACCGGGACAGGGGCAGGCTCCTACGAGCAGTACTTC	CASSYLTGTGAGSYEQYF
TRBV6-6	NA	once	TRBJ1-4	TGTGCCAGTCAGGGGTTTTCTAATGAAAAACTGTTTTTT	CASQGFSNEKLFF
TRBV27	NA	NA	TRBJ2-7	TGTGCCAGCAGCCGGACACGGGCCTCCTACGAGCAGTACTTC	CASSRTRASYEQYF
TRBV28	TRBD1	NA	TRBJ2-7	TGTGCCAGCACCCGGGGTGGGACAGGGGCTTCCTACGAGCAGTACTTC	CASTRGGTGASYEQYF
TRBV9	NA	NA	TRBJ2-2	TGTGCCAGCAGCGTAGGCGGGAACACCGGGGAGCTGTTTTTT	CASSVGGNTGELFF
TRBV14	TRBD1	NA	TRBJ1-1	TGTGCCAGCAGCCAGCTAGGACAGGGGAAGTCTCAAGCTTTCTTT	CASSQLGQGKSQAFF
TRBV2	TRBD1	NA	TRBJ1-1	TGTGCCAGCAGCGACCCCCTTTCGACAGGGGGGGCTGAAGCTTTCTTT	CASSDPLSTGGAEAFF
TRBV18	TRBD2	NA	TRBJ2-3	TGTGCCAGCTCACTAGTAGCGGGAAGCACAGATACGCAGTATTTT	CASSLVAGSTDTQYF
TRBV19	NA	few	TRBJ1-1	TGTGCCAGTAGTTTTACAACAGATATGAACACTGAAGCTTTCTTT	CASSFTTDMNTEAFF
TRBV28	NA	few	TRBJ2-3	TGTGCCAGCAGAGGGGCGTTAGATACGCAGTATTTT	CASRGALDTQYF
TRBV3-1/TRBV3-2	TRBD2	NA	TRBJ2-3	TGTGCCAGCAGCCAAGCTAGCGGAGATACGCAGTATTTT	CASSQASGDTQYF
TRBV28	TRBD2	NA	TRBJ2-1	TGTGCCAGCAGTCCCCCAAGCGGGGGAGGGGGAGATGAGCAGTTCTTC	CASSPPSGGGGDEQFF
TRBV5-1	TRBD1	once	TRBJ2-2	TGCGCCAGCAGCTCGGGACAGGGCCCGAACACCGGGGAGCTGTTTTTT	CASSSGQGPNTGELFF
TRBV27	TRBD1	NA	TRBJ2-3	TGTGCCAGCAGCCGCCTCGGACAGGGGACAGATACGCAGTATTTT	CASSRLGQGTDTQYF
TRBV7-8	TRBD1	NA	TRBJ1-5	TGTGCCAGCAGCCCACGGGGACAGCTCAATCAGCCCCAGCATTTT	CASSPRGQLNQPQHF
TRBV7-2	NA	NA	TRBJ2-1	TGTGCCAGCAGCTTAGGGAGGGGGGGCTCCTACAATGAGCAGTTCTTC	CASSLGRGGSYNEQFF
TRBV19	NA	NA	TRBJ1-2	TGTGCCAGTAGTAGAGAAGCTTCGAGAGGCTACACCTTC	CASSREASRGYTF
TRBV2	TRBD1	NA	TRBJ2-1	TGTGCCAGCAGCGGGACAGGGTATACCGATGAGCAGTTCTTC	CASSGTGYTDEQFF
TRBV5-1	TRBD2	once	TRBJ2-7	TGCGCCAGCAGCTTGCGACTAGCGGGGACCTACGAGCAGTACTTC	CASSLRLAGTYEQYF
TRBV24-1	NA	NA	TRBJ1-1	TGTGCCACCAGTGATGAGTTATTCACTGAAGCTTTCTTT	CATSDELFTEAFF
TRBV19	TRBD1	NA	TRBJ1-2	TGTGCCAGTACCTTGACAGGGGCCCGCTATGGCTACACCTTC	CASTLTGARYGYTF
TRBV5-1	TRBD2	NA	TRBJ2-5	TGCGCCAGCAGCTTGACACCGGGACTAGATGGAGAGACCCAGTACTTC	CASSLTPGLDGETQYF
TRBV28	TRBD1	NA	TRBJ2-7	TGTGCCAGCAGACACGGACAGGGGGCCCTCTACGAGCAGTACTTC	CASRHGQGALYEQYF
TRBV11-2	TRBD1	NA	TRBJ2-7	TGTGCCAGCAGCCCGGACAGGGGGCTGCGCGAGCAGTACTTC	CASSPDRGLREQYF
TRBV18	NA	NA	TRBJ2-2	TGTGCCAGCACAATTACAGGGAACACCGGGGAGCTGTTTTTT	CASTITGNTGELFF
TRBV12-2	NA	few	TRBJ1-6	TGTGCAAGTCGTCGGACATTTACTTCACCCCTCCACTTT	CASRRTFTSPLHF
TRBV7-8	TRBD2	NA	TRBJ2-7	TGTGCCAGCAGCCCGGGTGAATCGGGGGGGTCCTACGAGCAGTACTTC	CASSPGESGGSYEQYF
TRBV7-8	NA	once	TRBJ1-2	TGTGCCAGCAGCTTAGGAGGACAAGCTAACTATGGCTACACCTTC	CASSLGGQANYGYTF
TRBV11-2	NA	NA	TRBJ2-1	TGTGCCAGCAGCTCCGGGACACCGTTTTACAATGAGCAGTTCTTC	CASSSGTPFYNEQFF
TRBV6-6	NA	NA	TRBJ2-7	TGTGCCAGCAGCCAGGGCCCCGGCTACGAGCAGTACTTC	CASSQGPGYEQYF
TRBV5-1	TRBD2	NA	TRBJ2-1	TGCGCCAGCAGCTTGATTACTAGCGGGAAAAATGAGCAGTTCTTC	CASSLITSGKNEQFF
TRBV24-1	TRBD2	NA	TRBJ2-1	TGTGCCACCAGTCGCAAGGGGAGCGGGGGCAATGAGCAGTTCTTC	CATSRKGSGGNEQFF
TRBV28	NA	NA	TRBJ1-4	TGTGCCAGCACCGGGGTGGGCAGGGGCGACCCCTTTAATGAAAAACTGTTTTTT	CASTGVGRGDPFNEKLFF
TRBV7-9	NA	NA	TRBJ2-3	TGTGCCAGCAGCTTAAGACCCGGGACAAAGGAGTATTTT	CASSLRPGTKEYF
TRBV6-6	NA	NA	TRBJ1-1	TGTGCCAGCAGAAATCCGAGGAACACTGAAGCTTTCTTT	CASRNPRNTEAFF
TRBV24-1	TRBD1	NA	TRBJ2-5	TGTGCCACCAGTGATTCAGGACAGGGGGCTTTGGAGACCCAGTACTTC	CATSDSGQGALETQYF
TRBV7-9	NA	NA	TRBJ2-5	TGTGCCAGCAGCTTCCCCGGAGAGACCCAGTACTTC	CASSFPGETQYF
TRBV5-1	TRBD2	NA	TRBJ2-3	TGCGCCAGCAGCTTGGCCGTAGCGGGGGGAACCACAGATACGCAGTATTTT	CASSLAVAGGTTDTQYF
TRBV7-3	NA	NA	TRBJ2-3	TGTGCCAGCAGTCGGCAGGGGCGCCTTAGAAGCACAGATACGCAGTATTTT	CASSRQGRLRSTDTQYF
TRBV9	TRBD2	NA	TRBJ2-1	TGTGCCAGCAGCGTAATCCCTAGCGGTAGCTCCTACAATGAGCAGTTCTTC	CASSVIPSGSSYNEQFF
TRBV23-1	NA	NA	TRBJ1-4	TGCGCCAGCAGTCAATTCGGGGGGGGTTGGGAAAAACTGTTTTTT	CASSQFGGGWEKLFF
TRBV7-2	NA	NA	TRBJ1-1	TGTGCCAGCAGCCATAGCCTGGAGGCTTTCTTT	CASSHSLEAFF
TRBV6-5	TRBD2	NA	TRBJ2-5	TGTGCCAGCAGTTACTCGTCTAGCGGGGGATCGACCCAGTACTTC	CASSYSSSGGSTQYF
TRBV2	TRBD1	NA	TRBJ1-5	TGTGCCAGCAGTAAACAGGGGGCGCAGGGTCAGCCCCAGCATTTT	CASSKQGAQGQPQHF
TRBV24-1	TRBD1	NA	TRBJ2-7	TGTGCCACCAGTGATCCGGGACAGGGATCCTACGAGCAGTACTTC	CATSDPGQGSYEQYF
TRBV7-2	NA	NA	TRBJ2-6	TGTGCCAGCACCAAGGGGGGGACTGGGGCCAACGTCCTGACTTTC	CASTKGGTGANVLTF
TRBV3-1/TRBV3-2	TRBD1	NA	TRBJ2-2	TGTGCCAGCAGCCGCGGACAGGGTGAGGGGGAGCTGTTTTTT	CASSRGQGEGELFF
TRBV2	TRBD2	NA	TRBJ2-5	TGTGCCAGCCGCAGCGGGGGCCTACAAGAGACCCAGTACTTC	CASRSGGLQETQYF
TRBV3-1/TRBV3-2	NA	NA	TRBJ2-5	TGTGCCAGCAGCCCACGGGTGGAGACCCAGTACTTC	CASSPRVETQYF
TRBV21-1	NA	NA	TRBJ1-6	TGTGCCAGCAGCAGACAGGTTTATAATTCACCCCTCCACTTT	CASSRQVYNSPLHF
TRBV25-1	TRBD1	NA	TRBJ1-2	TGTGCCAGCAGTGAGAGGACAGGGGTTTATGGCTACACCTTC	CASSERTGVYGYTF
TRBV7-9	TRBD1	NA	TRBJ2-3	TGTGCCAGCAGCCCCGGTGAGGGGGCGGCAGATACGCAGTATTTT	CASSPGEGAADTQYF
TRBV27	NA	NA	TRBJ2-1	TGTGCCAGCAGTTTATTTGGGGGCCGCCGGGACCGATTCTATGAGCAGTTCTTC	CASSLFGGRRDRFYEQFF
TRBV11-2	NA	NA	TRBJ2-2	TGTGCCAGCAGCTTTCTTAGTTCGTACGGGGAGCTGTTTTTT	CASSFLSSYGELFF
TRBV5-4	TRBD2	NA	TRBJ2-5	TGTGCCAGCAGTCGTTGGACTAGCGAGACCCAGTACTTC	CASSRWTSETQYF
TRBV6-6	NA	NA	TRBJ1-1	TGTGCCAGCAGTTTCAGGGGTTTTGAAGCTTTCTTT	CASSFRGFEAFF